This TCR beta chain was recovered during a study of blood T cell repertoires in COVID-19. Looking at the study overall: Sites in the United States, Italy and Spain provided acute and convalescent COVID-19 samples. T cells, B-cell-depleted T cells, or PBMCs provided the cDNA or gDNA that served as material.

The CDR3 has 14 residues. The V and J ends lost 4 bases and 11 bases, in that order; junction bases with no gene match: 12. Per the germline V gene, CDR1 is SNHLY and CDR2 is FYNNEI. The authors' processing: Amplified reference gene primers provided the basis for estimating nucleated cell counts. The method was immunoSEQ multiplex PCR; TCRdb's version includes in-frame clones alone and lacks a portion of them. Clonal size and the V and J genes are those of that table, whereas D and trimming came from the DNA. The sample contains 200,000 to 300,000 clones, approximately 80% of which appear only once. The gene calls are TRBV2 and TRBJ1-1; 8 positions agree with TRBD1. The receptor's source is a man aged 40-49 years with acute or convalescent COVID-19. The sequencing input was peripheral blood. Here the CDR3 reads CASSAEDRGLQAFF. The CDR3 nucleotides read TGTGCCAGCAGTGCCGAAGACAGGGGCCTCCAGGCTTTCTTT.